A single sample gave rise to the 2 T cell receptor beta chains below, sequenced in a study of blood T cells in healthy people across ages. The authors ran a second PCR of roughly 7 to 11 cycles using a sample-barcoded 5' primer and a J-beta primer mix. TCRdb re-called the 5' RACE reads with MiXCR, one entry per CDR3 protein. The table records 1.5 million to 2 million distinct CDR3 sequences, around half of them present only once. Sequenced input: blood. These receptors were obtained from a middle-aged woman in good health.

The V gene is TRBV20-1, the J gene TRBJ1-6; unclear D gene. Germline V gene lookup returns CDR1 DFQATT and CDR2 SNEGSKA (reference sequence). With 2 bases removed from V and 0 bases from J, the gap between germline ends came to 8 bases. This CDR3 is built from 15 residues. The CDR3, as DNA: TGCAGTGCTAGATCCTCGAGCTCCTATAATTCACCCCTCCACTTT. Translating it yields CSARSSSSYNSPLHF.

The chain's CDR3 is CSGYRERGTQYF. CDR3 nucleotides: TGCAGCGGGTACAGGGAGAGGGGGACCCAGTACTTC. The gene calls are TRBV29-1 and TRBJ2-7, with a possible D match to TRBD1 (6 bases). The end of the DNA aligns better with TRBJ2-5, so the J call may be wrong. Germline lookup yields CDR1 SQVTM and CDR2 ANQGSEA. This CDR3 is built from 12 residues.